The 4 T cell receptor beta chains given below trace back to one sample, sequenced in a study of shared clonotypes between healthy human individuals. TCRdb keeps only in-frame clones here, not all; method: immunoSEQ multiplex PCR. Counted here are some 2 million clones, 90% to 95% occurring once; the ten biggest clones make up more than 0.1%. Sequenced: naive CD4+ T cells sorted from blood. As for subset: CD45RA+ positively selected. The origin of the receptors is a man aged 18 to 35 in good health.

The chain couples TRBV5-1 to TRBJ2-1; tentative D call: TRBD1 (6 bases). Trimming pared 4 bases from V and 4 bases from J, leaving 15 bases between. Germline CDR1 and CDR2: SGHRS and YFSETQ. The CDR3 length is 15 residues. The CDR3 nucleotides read TGCGCCAGCAGCCCATCAACAGGGAGATACAATGAGCAGTTCTTC. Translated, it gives CASSPSTGRYNEQFF.

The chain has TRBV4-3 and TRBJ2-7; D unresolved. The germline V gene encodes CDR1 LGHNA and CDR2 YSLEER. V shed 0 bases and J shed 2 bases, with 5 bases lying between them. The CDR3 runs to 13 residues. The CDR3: CASSQDVPYEQYF. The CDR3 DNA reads TGCGCCAGCAGCCAAGATGTACCCTACGAGCAGTACTTC.

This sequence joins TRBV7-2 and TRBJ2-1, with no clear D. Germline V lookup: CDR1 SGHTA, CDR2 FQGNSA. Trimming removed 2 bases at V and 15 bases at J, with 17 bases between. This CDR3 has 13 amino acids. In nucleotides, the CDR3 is TGTGCCAGCAGCTTATCGTGGCTGGGTGACGTGTTCTTC. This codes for CASSLSWLGDVFF.

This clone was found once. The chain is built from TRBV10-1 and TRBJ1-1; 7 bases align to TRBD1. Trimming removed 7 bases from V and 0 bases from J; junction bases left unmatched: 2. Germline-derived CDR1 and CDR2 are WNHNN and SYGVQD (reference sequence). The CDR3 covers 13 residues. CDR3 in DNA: TGCGCCAGCATGGACAGGCTGAACACTGAAGCTTTCTTT. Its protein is CASMDRLNTEAFF.